This T cell receptor beta chain was recorded in a study of metastatic and nonmetastatic thyroid tumors. Whole-study context: Repertoire comparisons spanned blood and tumor or nodule tissue from malignant and benign thyroid patients.

All patients were treatment-naive before thyroid surgery. The V gene's germline CDR1 is DFQATT and CDR2 SNEGSKA (reference sequence). This CDR3 comprises 13 residues. V was trimmed by 6 bases and J by 4 bases, leaving 13 bases between them. TCRdb reassembled clones from the PCR reads with MiXCR. The sample lists around 44,000 clones; 25% to 30% were seen once. Sequenced: blood. This chain links TRBV20-1 with TRBJ1-5; D gene unclear. The clonotype was recovered from a male donor with papillary thyroid cancer or a benign thyroid nodule (not recorded which). Some clones in this sample may be carry-over from other donors' samples. The CDR3 here is CSAQVMGNQPQHF. The CDR3 DNA is TGCAGTGCCCAAGTAATGGGGAATCAGCCCCAGCATTTT.